These T cell receptor beta chains were read from a single sample in a study of shared clonotypes between healthy human individuals. Some clones are missing from TCRdb's copy, which holds only in-frame ones; the method was immunoSEQ multiplex PCR. The profile shows 2 million to 3 million clones, roughly 93% of them singletons. Sequencing input: naive CD4+ T cells from PBMCs. The origin of the receptors is a man younger than 30 in good health. Some clones in this sample may be carry-over from other donors' samples. The CDR3 runs from the conserved cysteine through the conserved F or W. The order of the fields is V gene, clone size, J gene, D gene, CDR3 DNA, CDR3 protein. A D gene is named only where the DNA matches it firmly. The size field is filled for only some rows; it gives once, few, many or a size class.

v_gene: TRBV2; abundance: .; j_gene: TRBJ1-1; d_gene: .; CDR3nt: TGTGCCAGCAGGGCGGGACAATTGAACACTGAAGCTTTCTTT; CDR3aa: CASRAGQLNTEAFF
v_gene: TRBV25-1; abundance: .; j_gene: TRBJ2-7; d_gene: TRBD2; CDR3nt: TGTGCCAGCAGTGAATACGGGACTATTTACGAGCAGTACTTC; CDR3aa: CASSEYGTIYEQYF
v_gene: TRBV7-9; abundance: .; j_gene: TRBJ1-1; d_gene: TRBD1; CDR3nt: TGTGCCAGCAGCGCGGACAGGGTGAACACTGAAGCTTTCTTT; CDR3aa: CASSADRVNTEAFF
v_gene: TRBV5-1; abundance: .; j_gene: TRBJ2-6; d_gene: TRBD1; CDR3nt: TGCGCCAGCAGCCCAACGGGACAGTCCGGGGCCAACGTCCTGACTTTC; CDR3aa: CASSPTGQSGANVLTF
v_gene: TRBV19; abundance: .; j_gene: TRBJ1-3; d_gene: .; CDR3nt: TGTGCCAGTAGTAGCCAGGGTTCCTCTGGAAACACCATATATTTT; CDR3aa: CASSSQGSSGNTIYF
v_gene: TRBV5-4; abundance: .; j_gene: TRBJ1-1; d_gene: .; CDR3nt: TGTGCCAGCGGACGCAATGGGACGGCGAACACTGAAGCTTTCTTT; CDR3aa: CASGRNGTANTEAFF
v_gene: TRBV5-1; abundance: .; j_gene: TRBJ1-2; d_gene: TRBD1; CDR3nt: TGCGCCAGCAGCTTGTACCTTGGACAGGAAATCTATGGCTACACCTTC; CDR3aa: CASSLYLGQEIYGYTF
v_gene: TRBV6-4; abundance: .; j_gene: TRBJ2-2; d_gene: TRBD2; CDR3nt: TGTGCCAGCAGGCTAGCGGGAGGCACCGGGGAGCTGTTTTTT; CDR3aa: CASRLAGGTGELFF
v_gene: TRBV7-9; abundance: .; j_gene: TRBJ2-2; d_gene: TRBD2; CDR3nt: TGTGCCAGCAGATTGGAACCGGGACTAGCGGGAGGGATTGTCGGGGAGCTGTTTTTT; CDR3aa: CASRLEPGLAGGIVGELFF
v_gene: TRBV2; abundance: .; j_gene: TRBJ1-4; d_gene: .; CDR3nt: TGTGCCAGCAGCAGGAGTCTTGCGGCTGGTCTTGAAAAACTGTTTTTT; CDR3aa: CASSRSLAAGLEKLFF
v_gene: TRBV5-4; abundance: once; j_gene: TRBJ2-1; d_gene: .; CDR3nt: TGTGCCAGCAGCTTGTCCGGTCGCTCCTACAATGAGCAGTTCTTC; CDR3aa: CASSLSGRSYNEQFF
v_gene: TRBV12-1; abundance: .; j_gene: TRBJ1-3; d_gene: .; CDR3nt: TGTGCCAGCAGCCCCCCGGCGGGGAGCTCTGGAAACACCATATATTTT; CDR3aa: CASSPPAGSSGNTIYF
v_gene: TRBV5-1; abundance: .; j_gene: TRBJ2-7; d_gene: TRBD1; CDR3nt: TGCGCCAGCAGCCCCCAGGGACAGGGCTCCTACGAGCAGTACTTC; CDR3aa: CASSPQGQGSYEQYF
v_gene: TRBV28; abundance: .; j_gene: TRBJ2-1; d_gene: .; CDR3nt: TGTGCCAGCAGTTTAGGCGGCGGGAATGAGCAGTTCTTC; CDR3aa: CASSLGGGNEQFF
v_gene: TRBV18; abundance: .; j_gene: TRBJ2-1; d_gene: TRBD2; CDR3nt: TGTGCCAGCTCACCGGTGTTTCTAGCGGGAGGGCAAACTGAGCAGTTCTTC; CDR3aa: CASSPVFLAGGQTEQFF
v_gene: TRBV5-1; abundance: .; j_gene: TRBJ2-7; d_gene: .; CDR3nt: TGCGCCAGCACCCCCAGGGGAGCAGGCCCAACCTACGAGCAGTACTTC; CDR3aa: CASTPRGAGPTYEQYF
v_gene: TRBV18; abundance: once; j_gene: TRBJ2-2; d_gene: TRBD2; CDR3nt: TGTGCCAGCTCACCGCAGAGACTAGCAGGCACCGGGGAGCTGTTTTTT; CDR3aa: CASSPQRLAGTGELFF
v_gene: TRBV7-9; abundance: once; j_gene: TRBJ1-1; d_gene: .; CDR3nt: TGTGCCAGCAGCGCCCTGGGACGGAGCAACACTGAAGCTTTCTTT; CDR3aa: CASSALGRSNTEAFF
v_gene: TRBV7-3; abundance: .; j_gene: TRBJ2-3; d_gene: TRBD2; CDR3nt: TGTGCCAGCAGCTTACACCCTACCCTAGCGGGAGAACGCACAGATACGCAGTATTTT; CDR3aa: CASSLHPTLAGERTDTQYF
v_gene: TRBV28; abundance: .; j_gene: TRBJ1-1; d_gene: TRBD1; CDR3nt: TGTGCCAGCAGTTTTTTACCGGGACAGGGGCCATTATCCCGAGCTTTCTTT; CDR3aa: CASSFLPGQGPLSRAFF
v_gene: TRBV5-1; abundance: .; j_gene: TRBJ1-5; d_gene: TRBD1; CDR3nt: TGCGCCAGCAGCCGTCACGACAGGGGGAAAGCCTATAGCAATCAGCCCCAGCATTTT; CDR3aa: CASSRHDRGKAYSNQPQHF
v_gene: TRBV7-8; abundance: .; j_gene: TRBJ2-7; d_gene: .; CDR3nt: TGTGCCAGCAGTATGCCGGGACTCTCTGCCGAGCAGTACTTC; CDR3aa: CASSMPGLSAEQYF
v_gene: TRBV7-3; abundance: once; j_gene: TRBJ2-1; d_gene: .; CDR3nt: TGTGCCAGCAGCCCTGGGACGGGCGATGAGCAGTTCTTC; CDR3aa: CASSPGTGDEQFF
v_gene: TRBV6-5; abundance: .; j_gene: TRBJ1-5; d_gene: .; CDR3nt: TGTGCCAGCAGTTACTCGAAGTTATGGCCCCAGCATTTT; CDR3aa: CASSYSKLWPQHF
v_gene: TRBV4-3; abundance: .; j_gene: TRBJ2-7; d_gene: .; CDR3nt: TGCGCCAGCAGCCAAGATCGGCTCACCTTAATGTACTTC; CDR3aa: CASSQDRLTLMYF
v_gene: TRBV5-1; abundance: .; j_gene: TRBJ1-4; d_gene: .; CDR3nt: TGCGCCAGCACGGGGACGGAGAATGAAAAACTGTTTTTT; CDR3aa: CASTGTENEKLFF
v_gene: TRBV28; abundance: .; j_gene: TRBJ1-1; d_gene: TRBD1; CDR3nt: TGTGCCAGCAAACACCCCGGGACAGTTTCCACTGAAGCTTTCTTT; CDR3aa: CASKHPGTVSTEAFF
v_gene: TRBV6-6; abundance: once; j_gene: TRBJ2-3; d_gene: TRBD1; CDR3nt: TGTGCCAGCACTTACCCAGGGGGTAACACAGATACGCAGTATTTT; CDR3aa: CASTYPGGNTDTQYF
v_gene: TRBV2; abundance: .; j_gene: TRBJ1-4; d_gene: .; CDR3nt: TGTGCCAGCACTGTCGGGACCCTGGTGGAAAAACTGTTTTTT; CDR3aa: CASTVGTLVEKLFF
v_gene: TRBV2; abundance: .; j_gene: TRBJ1-6; d_gene: .; CDR3nt: TGTGCCAGCAGTGACAGAGGGTCACATAATTCACCCCTCCACTTT; CDR3aa: CASSDRGSHNSPLHF
v_gene: TRBV29-1; abundance: .; j_gene: TRBJ1-3; d_gene: .; CDR3nt: TGCAGCGCCATCGGGGGGGCGCAGACGGGAAACACCATATATTTT; CDR3aa: CSAIGGAQTGNTIYF
v_gene: TRBV6-4; abundance: .; j_gene: TRBJ2-1; d_gene: .; CDR3nt: TGTGCCAGCAGTGACGAACTCTACAATGAGCAGTTCTTC; CDR3aa: CASSDELYNEQFF
v_gene: TRBV2; abundance: .; j_gene: TRBJ2-5; d_gene: TRBD2; CDR3nt: TGTGCCACTACCCTAGCGGGGCAAGAGACCCAGTACTTC; CDR3aa: CATTLAGQETQYF
v_gene: TRBV7-3; abundance: .; j_gene: TRBJ2-2; d_gene: .; CDR3nt: TGTGCCAGCAGCTTAATGGGGACATCGAACACCGGGGAGCTGTTTTTT; CDR3aa: CASSLMGTSNTGELFF
v_gene: TRBV29-1; abundance: .; j_gene: TRBJ2-5; d_gene: .; CDR3nt: TGCAGCTCGGTTCGGACAGCACAAGAGACCCAGTACTTC; CDR3aa: CSSVRTAQETQYF
v_gene: TRBV29-1; abundance: .; j_gene: TRBJ1-2; d_gene: TRBD1; CDR3nt: TGCAGCGTCACCAGTCCGGGACAGGGACTAAACTATGGCTACACCTTC; CDR3aa: CSVTSPGQGLNYGYTF
v_gene: TRBV9; abundance: .; j_gene: TRBJ2-2; d_gene: TRBD2; CDR3nt: TGTGCCAGCAGCAAAGAGCCTAGCGGCACCGGGGAGCTGTTTTTT; CDR3aa: CASSKEPSGTGELFF
v_gene: TRBV18; abundance: .; j_gene: TRBJ2-7; d_gene: .; CDR3nt: TGTGCCAGCTCACCTGGCACTGCCGGCGACGAGCAGTACTTC; CDR3aa: CASSPGTAGDEQYF
v_gene: TRBV6-5; abundance: .; j_gene: TRBJ1-1; d_gene: TRBD1; CDR3nt: TGTGCCAGCAGTTACTCCCCAGGGGGGAACACTGAAGCTTTCTTT; CDR3aa: CASSYSPGGNTEAFF
v_gene: TRBV27; abundance: .; j_gene: TRBJ1-5; d_gene: TRBD1; CDR3nt: TGTGCCAGCAGTTCCGGACAGGGGGAATATCAGCCCCAGCATTTT; CDR3aa: CASSSGQGEYQPQHF
v_gene: TRBV27; abundance: .; j_gene: TRBJ2-1; d_gene: TRBD1; CDR3nt: TGTGCCAGCAGTCCGGGACAGGAATACAATGAGCAGTTCTTC; CDR3aa: CASSPGQEYNEQFF
v_gene: TRBV5-1; abundance: .; j_gene: TRBJ2-1; d_gene: TRBD2; CDR3nt: TGCGCCAGCAGCTTACTAGCGGGGGGTTACAATGAGCAGTTCTTC; CDR3aa: CASSLLAGGYNEQFF
v_gene: TRBV13; abundance: .; j_gene: TRBJ2-1; d_gene: TRBD2; CDR3nt: TGTGCCAGCAGCCCGCGGGCAGCGGGATTGAACAATGAGCAGTTCTTC; CDR3aa: CASSPRAAGLNNEQFF